These 25 T cell receptor beta chains originate from one sample sequenced in a study of cytomegalovirus exposure and HLA in healthy donors. PCR used 60 Vbeta primers and 13 Jbeta primers. Here immunoSEQ multiplex PCR was the method, and the copy in TCRdb shows in-frame clones only, minus some. The sample lists roughly 150,000 clones; about 75% were seen once. Source material: PBMCs. Receptors were obtained from a man aged 60 to 69 in good health and CMV-seronegative.

A few counts support this clone. This chain joins TRBV28 and TRBJ2-7; TRBD1 agrees at 8 bases. CDR3 length: 16 amino acids. The germline V gene has CDR1 MDHEN and CDR2 SYDVKM. V was clipped by 2 bases and J by 1 base; unmatched bases: 7. The CDR3 sequence is CASSLPGTGFSYEQYF. Written as DNA, the CDR3 is TGTGCCAGCAGTTTACCCGGGACAGGATTTTCCTACGAGCAGTACTTC. The full variable domain, in which reference TRBV28 and TRBJ2-7 provide the parts outside the CDR3, is DVKVTQSSRYLVKRTGEKVFLECVQDMDHENMFWYRQDPGLGLRLIYFSYDVKMKEKGDIPEGYSVSREKKERFSLILESASTNQTSMYLCASSLPGTGFSYEQYFGPGTRLTVT.

The rearrangement links TRBV7-3 to TRBJ2-7; D is uncertain. Trimming shortened V by 2 bases and J by 4 bases, and 12 bases separated the two germline ends. The germline V gene has CDR1 SGHTA and CDR2 FQGTGA. This CDR3 is built from 14 residues. This chain's CDR3 is CASSLDSLSYEQYF. In DNA form, the CDR3 reads TGTGCCAGCAGCTTAGACTCCCTAAGTTACGAGCAGTACTTC.

The rearrangement links TRBV27 to TRBJ2-7; no reliable D call. With 6 bases removed from V and 9 bases from J, the gap between germline ends came to 6 bases. This CDR3 has 9 amino acids. Germline CDR1 MNHEY, CDR2 SMNVEV (reference sequence). CDR3 in DNA: TGTGCCAGCAGCCCTATGCAGTACTTC. It translates to CASSPMQYF.

This clone has a handful of counts. The chain carries TRBV30 and TRBJ2-2; possible D gene TRBD2, 5 bases. The CDR3 contains 16 residues. V was trimmed by 3 bases and J by 3 bases, leaving 17 bases between them. Germline CDR1 GTSNPN, CDR2 SVGIG (reference sequence). Here the CDR3 DNA reads TGTGCCTGGAGACCGCCGTCTGGGCGGGACACCGGGGAGCTGTTTTTT. It translates to CAWRPPSGRDTGELFF.

A few counts support this clone. The chain uses TRBV6-6 and TRBJ1-1; 8 nucleotides agree with TRBD1. This CDR3 contains 14 residues. Trimming removed 2 bases from V and 5 bases from J; junction bases left unmatched: 4. Germline V gives CDR1 MNHNY, CDR2 SVGAGI (reference sequence). The CDR3 protein is CASSYPGGATEAFF. CDR3 in DNA: TGTGCCAGCAGTTACCCAGGGGGCGCAACTGAAGCTTTCTTT.

This clone showed up just a few times. The chain couples TRBV6-5 to TRBJ1-1; D remains ambiguous. Deletions cut 2 bases from V and 3 bases from J, with 13 bases between. CDR1 is MNHEY, CDR2 SVGAGI, per germline. The CDR3 totals 15 residues. Written as DNA, the CDR3 is TGTGCCAGCAGTTACAACGGGGTGGAGGACACTGAAGCTTTCTTT. This gives the protein CASSYNGVEDTEAFF.

The chain links TRBV27 to TRBJ2-7, with no clear D. Between the trimmed V and J ends, which lost 6 bases and 6 bases, there was a span of 12 bases. CDR3 length: 12 amino acids. CDR1 and CDR2 from the germline V gene are MNHEY and SMNVEV (reference sequence). In DNA form, the CDR3 reads TGTGCCAGCAGACGTACATTTGGCGAGCAGTACTTC. This encodes CASRRTFGEQYF.

The genes are TRBV9 and TRBJ1-5; D is undetermined. Germline-derived CDR1 and CDR2 are SGDLS and YYNGEE. This CDR3 region has 15 residues. Trimming took 3 bases from V and 1 from J, leaving 11 bases between them. The CDR3 region is CASSGHAGSNQPQHF. The CDR3 DNA follows: TGTGCCAGCAGCGGACACGCGGGAAGCAATCAGCCCCAGCATTTT. Filled out from reference TRBV9 and TRBJ1-5, the complete variable domain reads DSGVTQTPKHLITATGQRVTLRCSPRSGDLSVYWYQQSLDQGLQFLIQYYNGEERAKGNILERFSAQQFPDLHSELNLSSLELGDSALYFCASSGHAGSNQPQHFGDGTRLSIL.

This clone has just a few counts. This chain uses TRBV19 with TRBJ2-7; TRBD2 aligns across 8 bases. CDR1 is LNHDA and CDR2 is SQIVND in the germline V gene (reference sequence). CDR3 length equals 14 residues. Trimming took 3 bases from V and 3 from J; bases not matched to a gene: 4. CDR3 sequence: CASSISTSGYEQYF. In nucleotides, the CDR3 is TGTGCCAGTAGTATCTCTACTAGCGGCTACGAGCAGTACTTC.

The sample holds a few counts of this clone. The chain carries TRBV7-9 and TRBJ2-7; TRBD2 might be the D (6 bases). The V end was cut by 5 bases, the J end by 13 bases, with 15 bases between. There are 11 residues in the CDR3. Germline V CDR1 and CDR2: SEHNR, FQNEAQ (reference sequence). CDR3 DNA: TGTGCCAGCAGCCCCGAGTCGCGGGGTTACTTC. This encodes CASSPESRGYF.

The rearrangement joins TRBV30 to TRBJ1-2; a possible D gene is TRBD1 (5 bases). CDR3 length: 11 residues. Germline CDR1 reads GTSNPN; CDR2 reads SVGIG (reference sequence). The V gene lost 8 bases and the J gene lost 7 bases, with 14 bases spanning the gap. CDR3 sequence (DNA): TGTGCCGGGACCGCCGGGGGTGGCTACACCTTC. Translation: CAGTAGGGYTF.

The CDR3 spells CASSISARTGVAEDTIYF. In DNA form, the CDR3 reads TGTGCCAGTAGTATCTCTGCCCGGACAGGGGTCGCGGAGGACACCATATATTTT. This sequence joins TRBV19 and TRBJ1-3; 9 nucleotides agree with TRBD1. CDR1 and CDR2 from the germline V gene are LNHDA and SQIVND (reference sequence). The CDR3 has 18 amino acids. V was pared by 3 bases and J by 8 bases, with 17 bases of the junction left unmatched.

The rearrangement uses TRBV5-6 and TRBJ2-1; 8 nucleotides align to TRBD2. Germline V gene sequence: CDR1 SGHDT, CDR2 YYEEEE. The CDR3 totals 19 residues. V shed 0 bases, J shed 7 bases, and the junction held 18 bases outside the gene matches. This CDR3 reads CASSLVGGRFLTGGNEQFF. The DNA of the CDR3 is TGTGCCAGCAGCTTGGTAGGCGGGAGGTTTTTAACCGGAGGTAATGAGCAGTTCTTC.

This sequence joins TRBV30 and TRBJ1-5; D possibly corresponds to TRBD1 (6 bases). The CDR3 length is 14 residues. V lost 1 base and J 5 bases, leaving 12 bases between the germline ends. The V gene's germline CDR1 is GTSNPN and CDR2 SVGIG (reference sequence). The CDR3: CAWSGGQGHQPQHF. DNA of the CDR3: TGTGCCTGGAGTGGGGGGCAGGGCCATCAGCCCCAGCATTTT.

This clone came up a few times. The rearrangement uses TRBV29-1 and TRBJ2-2, with TRBD2 as a possible D gene (5 bases). The V end was cut by 4 bases, the J end by 4 bases, with 13 bases between. The V gene's germline CDR1 is SQVTM and CDR2 ANQGSEA. This CDR3 has 14 residues. The CDR3 spells CSVVTRLGTGELFF. In DNA, the CDR3 is TGCAGCGTTGTTACTAGGCTTGGCACCGGGGAGCTGTTTTTT.

The gene calls are TRBV5-4 and TRBJ2-3, with D perhaps matching TRBD2 (5 bases). CDR1 and CDR2 (germline): SGHNT, YYREEE (reference sequence). V was shortened by 0 bases and J by 0 bases, with 11 bases between the two germline ends. This CDR3 has 16 residues. The CDR3 protein is CASSLDSSLSTDTQYF. DNA of the CDR3: TGTGCCAGCAGCTTGGACTCTAGCCTAAGCACAGATACGCAGTATTTT.

The CDR3 loop is CASSLREYHYEQYF. The CDR3 DNA is TGTGCCAGCAGCCTGCGGGAATACCACTACGAGCAGTACTTC. The chain carries TRBV11-2 and TRBJ2-7, with D perhaps TRBD2 (6 bases). V was pared by 5 bases and J by 3 bases, with 14 bases between. The CDR3 spans 14 residues. The germline V gene encodes CDR1 SGHAT and CDR2 FQNNGV.

A word on this clone: Other nucleotide sequences in the sample specify the same CDR3. This rearrangement joins TRBV7-2 to TRBJ2-7; 11 nucleotides agree with TRBD2. V was pared by 1 base and J by 0 bases, with 2 bases of the junction left unmatched. The CDR3 extends over 16 amino acids. Germline V gene data show CDR1 as SGHTA and CDR2 as FQGNSA. The CDR3 region is CASSLEGTSGSYEQYF. The CDR3 nucleotides read TGTGCCAGCAGCTTAGAGGGGACTAGCGGCTCCTACGAGCAGTACTTC.

This chain joins TRBV28 and TRBJ1-2, with D uncertain. Germline CDR1 and CDR2: MDHEN and SYDVKM. V was shortened by 5 bases and J by 5 bases, with 9 bases between the two germline ends. The CDR3 covers 12 residues. The DNA of the CDR3 is TGTGCCAGCAGTCCCAGAATTTATGGCTACACCTTC. Translation: CASSPRIYGYTF.

V is TRBV5-4 and J is TRBJ1-2, with D maybe TRBD1 (6 bases). The V gene's germline CDR1 is SGHNT and CDR2 YYREEE (reference sequence). The V gene lost 4 bases and the J gene lost 4 bases, with 17 bases spanning the gap. The CDR3 runs 15 residues. This CDR3 reads CASSPNPMTGYGYTF. DNA of the CDR3: TGTGCCAGCAGCCCTAACCCTATGACAGGCTATGGCTACACCTTC.

This rearrangement joins TRBV30 to TRBJ1-1; 9 bases map to TRBD1. V was clipped by 2 bases and J by 5 bases; unmatched bases: 6. Germline CDR1 and CDR2: GTSNPN and SVGIG (reference sequence). The CDR3 covers 14 residues. CDR3: CAWSNRGRGTEAFF. Written as DNA, the CDR3 is TGTGCCTGGAGTAACAGGGGGCGCGGGACTGAAGCTTTCTTT.

This sequence joins TRBV13 and TRBJ2-2; unclear D gene. CDR1 is PRHDT, CDR2 FYEKMQ, per germline (reference sequence). The V end lost 5 bases, the J end lost 1 base, and 2 bases lay between the germline ends. The CDR3 loop spans 12 amino acids. Written as DNA, the CDR3 is TGTGCCAGCAGCCAGAACACCGGGGAGCTGTTTTTT. It specifies CASSQNTGELFF. Variable domain in full (rest from reference TRBV13 and TRBJ2-2): AAGVIQSPRHLIKEKRETATLKCYPIPRHDTVYWYQQGPGQDPQFLISFYEKMQSDKGSIPDRFSAQQFSDYHSELNMSSLELGDSALYFCASSQNTGELFFGEGSRLTVL.

The chain's CDR3 is CASSEFGRGETQYF. For the CDR3, the DNA is TGTGCCAGCAGTGAATTCGGCAGGGGTGAGACCCAGTACTTC. The chain carries TRBV25-1 and TRBJ2-5; TRBD1 might be the D (6 bases). V lost 1 base to trimming and J lost 5 bases, with 11 bases between them. The CDR3 extends over 14 amino acids. Germline V gene sequence: CDR1 MGHDK, CDR2 SYGVNS.

This chain uses TRBV19 with TRBJ2-7; TRBD2 aligns across 11 bases. Trimming at V came to 5 bases and at J to 5 bases, leaving 8 bases not matched to a gene. Germline CDR1 is LNHDA and CDR2 is SQIVND (reference sequence). The CDR3 contains 15 residues. The CDR3 here is CASSPRLAGTHEQYF. The CDR3 DNA follows: TGTGCCAGTAGTCCCAGACTAGCGGGAACGCACGAGCAGTACTTC.

The J gene is TRBJ2-2, the V gene TRBV6-5; D is unresolved. The length of the CDR3 is 15 residues. The V end was cut by 6 bases, the J end by 1 base, with 12 bases between. CDR1 MNHEY and CDR2 SVGAGI come from the germline V gene. The CDR3, as DNA: TGTGCCAGCAGGGTACAGAGCCTGAACACCGGGGAGCTGTTTTTT. It specifies CASRVQSLNTGELFF.